The rows below give T cell receptor beta chains drawn from one sample of a study of Ad26.COV2.S vaccination and SARS-CoV-2 variants. Using immunoSEQ multiplex PCR, the repertoire was profiled, and TCRdb retains in-frame clones only, with some absent. The sample comprises nearly 400,000 clones, approximately 89% of which are singletons, and approximately 1.9% rests with the top ten. This material consisted of peripheral blood, taken in a trial of Ad26.COV2.S vaccine versus placebo. The receptors were gathered from a person between 18 and 59 years old who received the Ad26.COV2.S COVID-19 vaccine or a placebo. CDR3s leave out the opening cysteine and the closing phenylalanine or tryptophan. D genes are given only for firm matches.

d_call v_call cdr3_aa
TRBD2 TRBV25-1 ASRLAGSSEGYEQY
NA TRBV6-5 ASSYSTSSGNTIY
TRBD1 TRBV3-1/TRBV3-2 ASGAGGVGANVLT
TRBD1 TRBV28 ASRTGTGGVGTQY
NA TRBV30 AWSFGRAINQPQH
NA TRBV30 AWRGQNTGELF
TRBD1 TRBV27 ASSTGVTEAF
TRBD1 TRBV6-6 ASSLRQGEVDTQY
NA TRBV28 ASSLRGAYNSPLH
NA TRBV11-3 ASSLGTHQETQY
NA TRBV28 ASSLPALHTQY
NA TRBV27 ASRTAQDEQF
NA TRBV29-1 SVVPGDVQF
TRBD1 TRBV3-1/TRBV3-2 ASTHRGNSPLH
TRBD2 TRBV11-3 ASSGGGEGHEQY
TRBD1 TRBV30 AWSGDRQY
NA TRBV4-2 ASSQDGTEYNEQF
TRBD2 TRBV5-6 ASSPAGGYQETQY
NA TRBV11-3 ASSFIASSSGANVLT
NA TRBV5-1 ASSREYRDTGELF
NA TRBV10-1 ASSDGQGGDEQY
NA TRBV5-1 ASSFRGRTNTEAF
TRBD1 TRBV6-6 ASSTGQANYSPLH
NA TRBV7-9 ASSFEGRYNEQF
NA TRBV9 ASSVVSGKAQY
TRBD2 TRBV11-3 ASSLRLAGGADEQF